One and the same sample provided the 20 T cell receptor beta chains below, sequenced in a study of OX40 agonist ivuxolimab in advanced cancers. Profiling relied on immunoSEQ multiplex PCR, and the TCRdb table lists in-frame clones only, not all of them. The data contain about 79,000 clones, about 90% of them seen just once; the ten biggest clones take up roughly 6.9%. The source material was CD4+ or CD8+ T cells sorted from blood, sampled in a trial of the OX40 agonist ivuxolimab. The receptor source for this set is an adult with an advanced solid tumor such as melanoma, head and neck, liver or kidney cancer.

CDR3 sequence: CASSPTGNDYGYTF. The CDR3 region has the DNA TGTGCCAGCAGCCCGACAGGGAACGACTATGGCTACACCTTC. This rearrangement joins TRBV7-3 to TRBJ1-2, with 7 bases lining up with TRBD1. The CDR3 totals 14 residues. Germline loops: CDR1 SGHTA, CDR2 FQGTGA. V lost 5 bases and J lost 3; bases outside the gene matches: 6.

The chain joins TRBV2 to TRBJ2-2, with D possibly being TRBD1 or TRBD2 (5 bases each). The V and J ends lost 7 bases and 5 bases respectively, with 17 bases between them. This CDR3 is built from 15 residues. Germline V gene sequence: CDR1 SNHLY, CDR2 FYNNEI. CDR3 region: CASTPTGRRTGELFF. The CDR3 bases are TGTGCCAGCACACCAACAGGTCGGAGGACCGGGGAGCTGTTTTTT.

V gene TRBV18 combines with J gene TRBJ2-5, with D possibly TRBD1 on 6 matching bases. The CDR3 has 15 residues. Trimming left V 1 base short and J 2 bases short, with 11 bases between. Germline-derived CDR1 and CDR2 are KGHSH and LQKENI. The CDR3 protein is CASSPRDGQQETQYF. In nucleotides, the CDR3 is TGTGCCAGCTCACCACGGGATGGACAGCAAGAGACCCAGTACTTC.

This chain joins TRBV4-2 and TRBJ2-1; 15 bases line up with TRBD2. The CDR3 runs 20 residues. Germline V CDR1 and CDR2: LGHNA, YNFKEQ. With 0 bases clipped from V and 8 bases from J, the junction kept 14 bases outside the gene matches. The CDR3 sequence is CASSQEFSGTSGRLSYEQFF. The CDR3 bases are TGTGCCAGCAGCCAAGAGTTCTCTGGGACTAGCGGGAGGCTTTCGTATGAGCAGTTCTTC.

CDR3 nucleotide sequence: TGTGCCAGCAGTCTGAGCGGGAGCTCCTACGAGCAGTACTTC. Encoded protein: CASSLSGSSYEQYF. This chain uses TRBV6-6 with TRBJ2-7; 8 nucleotides line up with TRBD2. This CDR3 is built from 14 residues. The ends lost 5 bases at V and 0 bases at J; junction bases unmatched: 3. Looked up from germline, CDR1 is MNHNY and CDR2 is SVGAGI (reference sequence).

This chain connects TRBV23-1 to TRBJ2-7; D remains unclear. TRBV23-1 is marked as an open reading frame, function uncertain. Between the trimmed V and J ends, which lost 7 bases and 3 bases, there was a span of 7 bases. The CDR3 runs 11 residues. The CDR3 nucleotides read TGCGCCAGCATCCCTCACTACGAGCAGTACTTC. Its translation is CASIPHYEQYF.

This sequence joins TRBV1 and TRBJ2-5. TRBV1 is listed as a pseudogene. The length of the CDR3 is 13 residues. CDR3 region: CTSSQEGPETQYF. CDR3 DNA: TGCACCAGCAGCCAAGAGGGTCCGGAGACCCAGTACTTC.

The rearrangement links TRBV6-5 to TRBJ2-5; TRBD1 matches at 9 bases. The end of the DNA fits TRBJ2-7 better, so the J call may be wrong. The CDR3 covers 15 residues. The germline CDR1 and CDR2 sequences are MNHEY and SVGAGI. The CDR3 DNA reads TGTGCCAGCAGGATAGGACAGGGGACTTCCTACGAGCAGTACTTC. Protein product: CASRIGQGTSYEQYF.

CDR3 in amino acids: CASSQGPARGDTQYF. The CDR3 DNA reads as TGCGCCAGCAGCCAAGGTCCAGCCCGGGGCGATACGCAGTATTTT. The rearrangement joins TRBV4-1 to TRBJ2-3, with D perhaps being TRBD1 or TRBD2 (5 bases each). This CDR3 contains 15 residues. Germline-derived CDR1 and CDR2 are MGHRA and YSYEKL. Deletions cut 1 base from V and 6 bases from J, with 14 bases between.

The chain recombines TRBV2 with TRBJ1-2; TRBD1 aligns across 8 bases. Germline assignment: CDR1 SNHLY and CDR2 FYNNEI. V lost 6 bases and J lost 6; bases outside the gene matches: 6. The CDR3 is made up of 13 amino acids. CDR3 in DNA: TGTGCCAGCAGGGTCGACAGGGGAGATGGCTACACCTTC. Protein sequence: CASRVDRGDGYTF.

This chain connects TRBV12-5 to TRBJ2-7; TRBD2 matches at 8 bases. V shed 0 bases, J shed 5 bases, and the junction held 6 bases outside the gene matches. The V gene's germline CDR1 is LGHNT and CDR2 FRNRAP. The CDR3 totals 15 residues. In nucleotides, the CDR3 is TGTGCTAGTGGTTTGGTAGTCGGGAGGGCCCACGAGCAGTACTTC. Its protein is CASGLVVGRAHEQYF.

The chain is built from TRBV6-1 and TRBJ2-1; D gene uncertain. The germline CDR1 and CDR2 sequences are MNHNS and SASEGT. The CDR3 has 12 residues. The V end was cut by 0 bases, the J end by 9 bases, with 6 bases between. The CDR3 sequence: CASSEAWSEQFF. CDR3 bases: TGTGCCAGCAGTGAAGCGTGGAGTGAGCAGTTCTTC.

The V and J genes are TRBV27 and TRBJ2-5; possibly TRBD1 or TRBD2 for D (5 bases each). Looked up from germline, CDR1 is MNHEY and CDR2 is SMNVEV (reference sequence). This CDR3 comprises 16 residues. The ends were cut back, 6 bases at V and 3 bases at J, with 20 bases in the middle. The CDR3 DNA follows: TGTGCCAGCAGCCGAGCAACGGGACCGAGTAAAGAGACCCAGTACTTC. Translating it yields CASSRATGPSKETQYF.

The chain links TRBV5-1 to TRBJ2-3; weak D call: TRBD2 (5 bases). Germline V gives CDR1 SGHRS, CDR2 YFSETQ. The V and J ends lost 4 bases and 4 bases respectively, with 16 bases between them. This CDR3 has 15 amino acids. CDR3 sequence (DNA): TGCGCCAGCAGCCTGGACGGGGAGCGCGCAGATACGCAGTATTTT. Its protein product is CASSLDGERADTQYF.

This clone was counted once. The rearrangement links TRBV30 to TRBJ1-2; 7 bases line up with TRBD1. The CDR3 loop spans 11 amino acids. V lost 8 bases and J lost 8; bases outside the gene matches: 8. Germline CDR1 GTSNPN, CDR2 SVGIG (reference sequence). CDR3 region: CAEKAGGGYTF. CDR3 bases: TGTGCCGAAAAAGCAGGGGGAGGCTACACCTTC.

V and J are TRBV29-1 and TRBJ2-3, with TRBD1 matching over 8 bases. CDR1 and CDR2 from the germline V gene are SQVTM and ANQGSEA. The ends lost 4 bases at V and 0 bases at J; junction bases unmatched: 6. The CDR3 consists of 15 residues. DNA of the CDR3: TGCAGCGTTGGCGACAGGGGATCAAGCACAGATACGCAGTATTTT. Translating it yields CSVGDRGSSTDTQYF.

CDR3 coding DNA: TGTGCCATCAGTGAGTCGAACCCCGGACAGGGAAGTGCCTATGGCTACACCTTC. As protein: CAISESNPGQGSAYGYTF. This sequence joins TRBV10-3 and TRBJ1-2; TRBD1 agrees at 8 bases. V dropped 0 bases and J dropped 4; count of bases not matched to a gene: 13. CDR1 and CDR2 from the germline V gene are ENHRY and SYGVKD. The CDR3 sequence is 18 residues long.

The chain couples TRBV6-5 to TRBJ1-2; tentatively, D is TRBD1 (6 bases). The V end was cut by 4 bases, the J end by 1 base, with 16 bases between. In germline, CDR1 is MNHEY, CDR2 SVGAGI. This CDR3 contains 16 residues. This CDR3 reads CASSSLRGGLNYGYTF. The CDR3 DNA sequence: TGTGCCAGCAGTTCCCTCCGAGGGGGTCTTAACTATGGCTACACCTTC.

The chain has TRBV4-2 and TRBJ2-7; the match to TRBD1 covers 10 bases. The V and J ends lost 1 base and 2 bases, in that order; junction bases with no gene match: 5. The CDR3 runs 16 residues. Germline V lookup: CDR1 LGHNA, CDR2 YNFKEQ. The CDR3 spells CASSQGTGGPTYEQYF. CDR3 DNA sequence: TGTGCCAGCAGCCAAGGGACAGGGGGACCCACCTACGAGCAGTACTTC.

Turning to this clone: The same CDR3 also results from other DNA sequences found in this sample. The rearrangement uses TRBV5-1 and TRBJ2-7, with TRBD2 identical over 11 bases. The germline V gene encodes CDR1 SGHRS and CDR2 YFSETQ. The CDR3 runs to 15 residues. Losses at the gene ends were 0 bases for V and 5 bases for J; bases not matched to a gene: 4. The CDR3 DNA reads TGCGCCAGCAGCTTGGGAACTAGCGGGAGCCACGAGCAGTACTTC. Protein: CASSLGTSGSHEQYF.